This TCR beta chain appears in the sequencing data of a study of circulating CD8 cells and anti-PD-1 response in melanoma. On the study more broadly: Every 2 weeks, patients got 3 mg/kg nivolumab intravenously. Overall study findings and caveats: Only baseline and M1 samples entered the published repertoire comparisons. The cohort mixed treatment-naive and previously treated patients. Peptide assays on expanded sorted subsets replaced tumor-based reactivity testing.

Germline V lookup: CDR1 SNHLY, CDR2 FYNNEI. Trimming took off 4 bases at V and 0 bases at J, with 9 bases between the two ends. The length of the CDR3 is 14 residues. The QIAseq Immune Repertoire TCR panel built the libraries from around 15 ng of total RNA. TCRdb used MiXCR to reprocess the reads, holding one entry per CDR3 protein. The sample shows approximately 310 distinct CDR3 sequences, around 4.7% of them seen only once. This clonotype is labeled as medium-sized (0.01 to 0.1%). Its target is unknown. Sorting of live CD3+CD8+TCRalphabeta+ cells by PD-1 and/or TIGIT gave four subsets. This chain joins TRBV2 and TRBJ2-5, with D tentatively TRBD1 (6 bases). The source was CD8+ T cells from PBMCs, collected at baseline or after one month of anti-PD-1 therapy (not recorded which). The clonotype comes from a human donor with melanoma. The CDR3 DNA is TGTGCCAGCAGTGCCCGACAGGACCAAGAGACCCAGTACTTC. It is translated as CASSARQDQETQYF.